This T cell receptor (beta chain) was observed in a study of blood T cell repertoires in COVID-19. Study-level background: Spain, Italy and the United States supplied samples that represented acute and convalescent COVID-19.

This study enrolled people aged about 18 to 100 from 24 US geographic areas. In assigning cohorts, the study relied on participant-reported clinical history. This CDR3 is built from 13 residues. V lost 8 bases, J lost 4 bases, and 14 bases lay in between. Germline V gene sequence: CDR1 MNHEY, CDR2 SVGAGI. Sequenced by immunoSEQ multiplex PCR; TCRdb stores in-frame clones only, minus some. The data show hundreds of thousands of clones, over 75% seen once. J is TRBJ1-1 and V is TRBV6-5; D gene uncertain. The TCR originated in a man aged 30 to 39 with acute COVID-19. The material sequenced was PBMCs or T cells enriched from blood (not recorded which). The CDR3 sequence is CASSAGVGTEAFF. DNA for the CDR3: TGTGCCAGCTCAGCCGGGGTGGGCACTGAAGCTTTCTTT.